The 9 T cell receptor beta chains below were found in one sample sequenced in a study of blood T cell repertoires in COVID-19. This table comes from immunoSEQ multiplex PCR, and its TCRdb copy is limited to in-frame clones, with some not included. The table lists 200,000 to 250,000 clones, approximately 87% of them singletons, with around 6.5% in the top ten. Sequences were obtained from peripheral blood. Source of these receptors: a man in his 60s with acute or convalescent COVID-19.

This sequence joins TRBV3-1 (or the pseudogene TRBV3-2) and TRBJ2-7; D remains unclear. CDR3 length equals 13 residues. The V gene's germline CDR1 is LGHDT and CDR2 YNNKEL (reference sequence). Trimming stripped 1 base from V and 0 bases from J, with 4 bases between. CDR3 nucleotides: TGTGCCAGCAGCCAAGCTTACTCCTACGAGCAGTACTTC. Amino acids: CASSQAYSYEQYF.

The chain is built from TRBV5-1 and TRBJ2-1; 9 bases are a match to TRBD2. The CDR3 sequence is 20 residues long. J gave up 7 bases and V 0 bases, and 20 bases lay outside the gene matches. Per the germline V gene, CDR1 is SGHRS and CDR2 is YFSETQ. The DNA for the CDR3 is TGCGCCAGCAGCTTGGTGTCCAACTTTTTTAGCGGGAGCCCAGGGAATGAGCAGTTCTTC. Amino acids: CASSLVSNFFSGSPGNEQFF.

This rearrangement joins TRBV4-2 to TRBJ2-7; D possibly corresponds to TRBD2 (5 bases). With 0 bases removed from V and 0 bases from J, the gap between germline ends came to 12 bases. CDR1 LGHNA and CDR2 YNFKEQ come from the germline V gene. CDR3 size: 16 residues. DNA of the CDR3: TGTGCCAGCAGCCAAGAGGTAGCGACCAGCTCCTACGAGCAGTACTTC. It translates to CASSQEVATSSYEQYF.

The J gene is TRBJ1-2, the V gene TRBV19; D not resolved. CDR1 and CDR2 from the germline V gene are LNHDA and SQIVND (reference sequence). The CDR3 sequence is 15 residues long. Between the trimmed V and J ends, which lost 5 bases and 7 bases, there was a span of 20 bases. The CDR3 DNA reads TGTGCCAGTAGTCCCCTACAGTACCCGGCGGGTGGCTACACCTTC. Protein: CASSPLQYPAGGYTF.

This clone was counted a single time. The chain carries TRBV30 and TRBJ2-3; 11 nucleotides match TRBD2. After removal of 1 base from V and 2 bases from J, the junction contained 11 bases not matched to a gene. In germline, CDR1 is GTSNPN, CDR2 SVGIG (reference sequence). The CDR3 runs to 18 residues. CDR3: CAWSGLAGGHQYTDTQYF. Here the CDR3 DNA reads TGTGCCTGGAGTGGTCTAGCGGGAGGTCATCAGTACACAGATACGCAGTATTTT.

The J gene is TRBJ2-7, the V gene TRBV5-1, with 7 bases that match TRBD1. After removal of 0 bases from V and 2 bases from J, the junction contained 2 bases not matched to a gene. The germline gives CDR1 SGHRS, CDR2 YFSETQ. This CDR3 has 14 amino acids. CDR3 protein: CASSLGDSTYEQYF. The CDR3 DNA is TGCGCCAGCAGCTTGGGGGACAGCACCTACGAGCAGTACTTC.

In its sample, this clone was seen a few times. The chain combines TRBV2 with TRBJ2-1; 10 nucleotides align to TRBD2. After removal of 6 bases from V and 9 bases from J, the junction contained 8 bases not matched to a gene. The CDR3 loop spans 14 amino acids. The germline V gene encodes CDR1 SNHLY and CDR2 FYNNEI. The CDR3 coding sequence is TGTGCCAGCAGCAGCGGGAGGGCCTGGCCTGAGCAGTTCTTC. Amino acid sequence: CASSSGRAWPEQFF.

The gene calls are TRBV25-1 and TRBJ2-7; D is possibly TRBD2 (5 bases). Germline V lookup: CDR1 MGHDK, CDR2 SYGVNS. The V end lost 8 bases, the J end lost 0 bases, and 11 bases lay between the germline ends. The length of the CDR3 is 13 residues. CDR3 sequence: CASAGLSSYEQYF. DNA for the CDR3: TGTGCCAGCGCGGGTCTAAGCTCCTACGAGCAGTACTTC.

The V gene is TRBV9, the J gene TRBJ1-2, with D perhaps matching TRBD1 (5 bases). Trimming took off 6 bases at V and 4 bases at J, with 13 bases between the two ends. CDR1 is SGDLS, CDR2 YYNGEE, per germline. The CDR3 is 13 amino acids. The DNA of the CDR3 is TGTGCCAGCAATGTTGGTGGGGCCTATGGCTACACCTTC. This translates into CASNVGGAYGYTF.